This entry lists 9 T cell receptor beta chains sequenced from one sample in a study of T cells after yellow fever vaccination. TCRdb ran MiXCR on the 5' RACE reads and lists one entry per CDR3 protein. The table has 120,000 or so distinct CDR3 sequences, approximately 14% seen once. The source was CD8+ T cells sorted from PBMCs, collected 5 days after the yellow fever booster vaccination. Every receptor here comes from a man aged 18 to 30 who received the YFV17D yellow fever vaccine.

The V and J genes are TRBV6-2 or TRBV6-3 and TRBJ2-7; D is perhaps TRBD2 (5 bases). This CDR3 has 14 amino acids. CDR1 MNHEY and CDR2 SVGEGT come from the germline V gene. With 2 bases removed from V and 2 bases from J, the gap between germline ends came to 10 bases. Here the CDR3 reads CASSYGPTTYEQYV. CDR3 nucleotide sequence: TGTGCCAGCAGTTACGGACCGACTACCTACGAGCAGTACGTC.

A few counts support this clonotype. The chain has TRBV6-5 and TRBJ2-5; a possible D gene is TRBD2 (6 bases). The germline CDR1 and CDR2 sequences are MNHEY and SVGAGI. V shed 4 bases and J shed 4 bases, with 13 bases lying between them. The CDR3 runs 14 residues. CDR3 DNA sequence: TGTGCCAGCAGTTCGCCGGGACTCTCAGAGACCCAGTACTTC. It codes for CASSSPGLSETQYF.

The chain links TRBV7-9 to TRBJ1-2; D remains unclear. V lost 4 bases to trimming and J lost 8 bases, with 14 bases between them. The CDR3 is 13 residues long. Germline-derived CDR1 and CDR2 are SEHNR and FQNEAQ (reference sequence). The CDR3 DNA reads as TGTGCCAGCAGCTCCGCACGGGAAGAAGGCTACACCTTC. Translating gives CASSSAREEGYTF.

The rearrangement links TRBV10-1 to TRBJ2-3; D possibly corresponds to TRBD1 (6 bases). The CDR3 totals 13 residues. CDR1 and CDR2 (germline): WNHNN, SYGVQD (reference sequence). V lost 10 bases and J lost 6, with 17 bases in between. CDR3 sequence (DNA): TGCGCCACCTCTCGGGGTGGACAGGATACGCAGTATTTT. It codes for CATSRGGQDTQYF.

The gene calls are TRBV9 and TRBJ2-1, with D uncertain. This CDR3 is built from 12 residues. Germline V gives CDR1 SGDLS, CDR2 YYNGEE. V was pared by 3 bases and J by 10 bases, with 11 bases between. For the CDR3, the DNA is TGTGCCAGCAGCGCCACCGTGGGGGAGCAGTTCTTC. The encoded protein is CASSATVGEQFF.

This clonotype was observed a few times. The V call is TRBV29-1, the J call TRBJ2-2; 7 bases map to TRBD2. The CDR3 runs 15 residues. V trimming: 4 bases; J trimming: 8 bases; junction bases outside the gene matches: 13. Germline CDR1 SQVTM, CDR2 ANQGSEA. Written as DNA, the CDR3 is TGCAGCGTTGTTCGGGACTATACATATGGAGGGGAGCTGTTTTTT. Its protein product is CSVVRDYTYGGELFF.

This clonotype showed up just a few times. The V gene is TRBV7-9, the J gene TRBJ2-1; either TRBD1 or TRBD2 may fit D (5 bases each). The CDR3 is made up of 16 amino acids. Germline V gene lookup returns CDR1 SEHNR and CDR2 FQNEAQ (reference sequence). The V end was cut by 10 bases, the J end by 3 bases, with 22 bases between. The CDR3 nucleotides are TGTGCCACCGCCAAGTTTCCTGGGGGAAGCTACAATGAGCAGTTCTTC. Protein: CATAKFPGGSYNEQFF.

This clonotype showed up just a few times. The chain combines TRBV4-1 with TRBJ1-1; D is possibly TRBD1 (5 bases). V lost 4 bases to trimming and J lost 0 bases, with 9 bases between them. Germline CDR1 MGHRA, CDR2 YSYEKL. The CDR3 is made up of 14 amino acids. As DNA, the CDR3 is TGCGCCAGCAGCCGGCCGACAGTGAACACTGAAGCTTTCTTT. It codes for CASSRPTVNTEAFF.

The CDR3 is CASSESGVYGYTF. The CDR3 DNA reads as TGTGCCAGCAGTGAATCAGGGGTCTATGGCTACACCTTC. The chain joins TRBV2 to TRBJ1-2; possibly TRBD1 for D (6 bases). The CDR3 is made up of 13 amino acids. CDR1 is SNHLY and CDR2 is FYNNEI in the germline V gene. With 2 bases removed from V and 4 bases from J, the gap between germline ends came to 8 bases.